This T cell receptor beta chain was recovered during a study of T cell responses to AZD1222 COVID-19 vaccine. Concerning this clone: Its antigen remains unknown.

The study, taken as a whole, reports: Only six people who got AZD1222 tested seropositive at baseline.

Here immunoSEQ multiplex PCR was the method, and the copy in TCRdb shows in-frame clones only, minus some. The sample records about 130,000 clones, about 90% being singletons. Looked up from germline, CDR1 is SGHRS and CDR2 is YFSETQ. The J segment lost 0 bases and the V segment lost 0 bases, leaving 5 bases of the junction unmatched. CDR3 size: 17 residues. The sequencing here drew on peripheral blood, taken on day 0 of AZD1222 vaccination. The chain is built from TRBV5-1 and TRBJ2-1; the match to TRBD2 covers 8 bases. The sequence was collected from an adult in good health. CDR3 DNA: TGCGCCAGCAGCTTGGAACCTAGCGGGCACTCCTACAATGAGCAGTTCTTC. Its translation: CASSLEPSGHSYNEQFF.